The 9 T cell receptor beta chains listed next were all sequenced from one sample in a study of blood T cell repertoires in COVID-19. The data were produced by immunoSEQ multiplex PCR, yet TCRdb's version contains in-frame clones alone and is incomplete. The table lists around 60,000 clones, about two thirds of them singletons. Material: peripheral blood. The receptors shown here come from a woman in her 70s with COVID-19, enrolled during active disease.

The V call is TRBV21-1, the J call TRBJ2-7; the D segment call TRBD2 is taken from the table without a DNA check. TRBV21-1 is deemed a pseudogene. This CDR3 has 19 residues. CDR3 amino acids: CASSSGVAGMCPDSYEQYV. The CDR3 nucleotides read TGTGCCAGCTCCTCCGGGGTAGCGGGAATGTGCCCAGACTCCTACGAGCAGTACGTC.

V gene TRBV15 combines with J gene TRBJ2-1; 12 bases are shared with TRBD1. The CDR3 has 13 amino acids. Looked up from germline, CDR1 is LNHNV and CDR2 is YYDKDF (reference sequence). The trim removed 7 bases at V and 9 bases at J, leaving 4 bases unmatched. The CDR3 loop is CATMGQGAGEQFF. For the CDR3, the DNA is TGTGCCACCATGGGACAGGGGGCGGGTGAGCAGTTCTTC.

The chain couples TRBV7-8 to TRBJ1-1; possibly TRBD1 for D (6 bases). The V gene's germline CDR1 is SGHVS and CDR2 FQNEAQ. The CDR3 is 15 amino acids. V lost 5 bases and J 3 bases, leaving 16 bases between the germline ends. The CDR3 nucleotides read TGTGCCAGCAGCAGCCGGGGCAGGGGCGACACTGAAGCTTTCTTT. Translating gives CASSSRGRGDTEAFF. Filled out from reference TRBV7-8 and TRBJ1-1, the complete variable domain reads GAGVSQSPRYKVAKRGQDVALRCDPISGHVSLFWYQQALGQGPEFLTYFQNEAQLDKSGLPSDRFFAERPEGSVSTLKIQRTQQEDSAVYLCASSSRGRGDTEAFFGQGTRLTVV.

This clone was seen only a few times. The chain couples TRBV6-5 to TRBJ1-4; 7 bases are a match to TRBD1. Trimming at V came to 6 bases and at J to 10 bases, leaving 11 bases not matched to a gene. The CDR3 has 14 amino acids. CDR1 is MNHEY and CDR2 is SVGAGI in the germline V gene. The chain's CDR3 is CASRRTRQGGKLFF. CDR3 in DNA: TGTGCCAGCAGACGAACACGACAGGGAGGAAAACTGTTTTTT.

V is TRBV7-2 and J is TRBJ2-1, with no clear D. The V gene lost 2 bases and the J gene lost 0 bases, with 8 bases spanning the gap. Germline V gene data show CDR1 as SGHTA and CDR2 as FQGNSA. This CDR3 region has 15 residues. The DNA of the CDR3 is TGTGCCAGCAGCTTATACGCTAGCTCCTACAATGAGCAGTTCTTC. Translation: CASSLYASSYNEQFF.

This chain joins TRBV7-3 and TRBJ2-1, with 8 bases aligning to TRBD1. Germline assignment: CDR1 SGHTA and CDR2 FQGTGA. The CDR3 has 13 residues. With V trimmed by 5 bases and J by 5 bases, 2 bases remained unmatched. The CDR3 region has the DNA TGTGCCAGCAGCCGGGACAGGCACAATGAGCAGTTCTTC. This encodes CASSRDRHNEQFF. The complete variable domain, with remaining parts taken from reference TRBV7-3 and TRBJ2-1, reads GAGVSQTPSNKVTEKGKYVELRCDPISGHTALYWYRQSLGQGPEFLIYFQGTGAADDSGLPNDRFFAVRPEGSVSTLKIQRTERGDSAVYLCASSRDRHNEQFFGPGTRLTVL.

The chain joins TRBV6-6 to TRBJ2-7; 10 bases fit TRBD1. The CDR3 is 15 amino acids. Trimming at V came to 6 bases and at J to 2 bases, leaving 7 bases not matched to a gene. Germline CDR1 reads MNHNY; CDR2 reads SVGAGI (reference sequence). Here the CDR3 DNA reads TGTGCCAGCAGGGCGACAGGGGGCGTTACCTACGAGCAGTACTTC. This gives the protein CASRATGGVTYEQYF.

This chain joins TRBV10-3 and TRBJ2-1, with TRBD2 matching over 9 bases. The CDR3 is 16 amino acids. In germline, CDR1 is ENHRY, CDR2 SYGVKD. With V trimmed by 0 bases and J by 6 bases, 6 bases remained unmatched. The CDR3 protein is CAISESHGAGGNEQFF. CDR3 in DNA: TGTGCCATCAGTGAGTCCCATGGAGCGGGAGGCAATGAGCAGTTCTTC.

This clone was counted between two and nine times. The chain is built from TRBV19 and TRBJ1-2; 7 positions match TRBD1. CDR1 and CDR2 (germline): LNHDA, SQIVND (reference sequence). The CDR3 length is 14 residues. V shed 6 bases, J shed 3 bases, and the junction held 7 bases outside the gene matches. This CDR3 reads CASSRGQDHYGYTF. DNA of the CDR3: TGTGCCAGTAGCCGAGGACAGGACCACTATGGCTACACCTTC.